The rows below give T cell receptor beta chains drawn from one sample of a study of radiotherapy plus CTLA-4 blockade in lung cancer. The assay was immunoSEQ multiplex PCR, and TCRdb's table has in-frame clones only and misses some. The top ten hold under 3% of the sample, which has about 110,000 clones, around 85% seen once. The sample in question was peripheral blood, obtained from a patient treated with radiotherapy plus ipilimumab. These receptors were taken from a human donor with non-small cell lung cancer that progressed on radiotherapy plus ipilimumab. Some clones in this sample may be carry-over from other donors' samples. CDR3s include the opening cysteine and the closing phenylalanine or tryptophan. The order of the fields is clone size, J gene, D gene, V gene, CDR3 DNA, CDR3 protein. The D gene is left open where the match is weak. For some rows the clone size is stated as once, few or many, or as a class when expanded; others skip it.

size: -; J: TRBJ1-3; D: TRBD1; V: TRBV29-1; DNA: TGCAGCGCGGGGACAGGGTCATTTGGAAACACCATATATTTT; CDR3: CSAGTGSFGNTIYF
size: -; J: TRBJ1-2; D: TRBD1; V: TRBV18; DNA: TGTGCCAGCTCACCACTAGGACAGGGGGCATTTTATGGCTACACCTTC; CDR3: CASSPLGQGAFYGYTF
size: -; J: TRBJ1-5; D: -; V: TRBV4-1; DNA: TGCGCCAGCAGCCAAGGGACAGTCAATCAGCCCCAGCATTTT; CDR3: CASSQGTVNQPQHF
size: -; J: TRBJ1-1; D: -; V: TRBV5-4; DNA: TGTGCCAGCAGCTTAAGGGACATGAACACTGAAGCTTTCTTT; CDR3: CASSLRDMNTEAFF
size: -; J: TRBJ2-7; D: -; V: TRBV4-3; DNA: TGCGCCAGCAGCCAAGGGGGGTTCTACGAGCAGTACTTC; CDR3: CASSQGGFYEQYF
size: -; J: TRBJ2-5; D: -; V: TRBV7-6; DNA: TGTGCCAGCAGCCTGACCGGGGGACAAGAGACCCAGTACTTC; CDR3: CASSLTGGQETQYF
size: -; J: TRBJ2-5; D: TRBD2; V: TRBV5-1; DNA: TGCGCCAGCAGCTTGGAAGCGGGGGGCGCGGCGGGGACCCAGTACTTC; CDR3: CASSLEAGGAAGTQYF
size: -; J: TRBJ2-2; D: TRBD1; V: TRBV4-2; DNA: TGTGCCAGCAGCCAGAAGGGGGCCACGAACACCGGGGAGCTGTTTTTT; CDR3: CASSQKGATNTGELFF
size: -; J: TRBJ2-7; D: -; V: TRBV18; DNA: TGTGCCAGCTCACCAGGGGGACGTCATTCCTACGAGCAGTACTTC; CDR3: CASSPGGRHSYEQYF
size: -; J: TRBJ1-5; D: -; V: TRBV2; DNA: TGTGCCAGCAGTTTAGGGGTAAATCAGCCCCAGCATTTT; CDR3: CASSLGVNQPQHF
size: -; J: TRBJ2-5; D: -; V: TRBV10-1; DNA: TGCGCCAGCAGTATCCAGAGAGAGTACCAAGAGACCCAGTACTTC; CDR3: CASSIQREYQETQYF
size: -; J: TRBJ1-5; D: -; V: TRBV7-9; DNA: TGTGCCAGCAGTCAAGGGGGTCCAGGGCTTAGCAATCAGCCCCAGCATTTT; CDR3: CASSQGGPGLSNQPQHF
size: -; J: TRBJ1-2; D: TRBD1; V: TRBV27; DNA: TGTGCCAGCAGTTTTACAGGGGAGAGTGGCTACACCTTC; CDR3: CASSFTGESGYTF
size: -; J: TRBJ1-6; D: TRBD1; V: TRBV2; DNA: TGTGCCAGCAGTCAGGGGGCCAATTCACCCCTCCACTTT; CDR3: CASSQGANSPLHF
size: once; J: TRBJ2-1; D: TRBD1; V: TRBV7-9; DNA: TGTGCCAGCAGCCCCCGACAGGGTATCTTCTACAATGAGCAGTTCTTC; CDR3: CASSPRQGIFYNEQFF
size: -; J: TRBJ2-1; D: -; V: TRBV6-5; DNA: TGTGCCAGCAGCCCCCGGACACCGGGCTACAATGAGCAGTTCTTC; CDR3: CASSPRTPGYNEQFF
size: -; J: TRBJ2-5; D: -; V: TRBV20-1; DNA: TGCAGTGCTCTGAGGGGAGAGCAGTACTTC; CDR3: CSALRGEQYF
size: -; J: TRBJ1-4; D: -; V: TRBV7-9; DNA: TGTGCCAGCAGCTACCCAGGTGGGACTAATGAAAAACTGTTTTTT; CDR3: CASSYPGGTNEKLFF
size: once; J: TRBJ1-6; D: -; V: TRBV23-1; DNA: TGCGCCAGCAGTCAATCATCCAGGAATAATTCACCCCTCCACTTT; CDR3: CASSQSSRNNSPLHF
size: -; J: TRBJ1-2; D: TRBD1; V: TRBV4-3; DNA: TGCGTCAGCAGCCACCTGACAGGGGGCGATGGCTACACCTTC; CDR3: CVSSHLTGGDGYTF
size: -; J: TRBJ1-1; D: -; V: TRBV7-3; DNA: TGTGCCAGCAGCTCGGGACCGGGGAACACTGAAGCTTTCTTT; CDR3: CASSSGPGNTEAFF
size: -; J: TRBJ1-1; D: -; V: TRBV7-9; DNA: TGTGCCAGCAGCCACCCCAGTGGGGGCCCCGGTACGAACACTGAAGCTTTCTTT; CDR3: CASSHPSGGPGTNTEAFF
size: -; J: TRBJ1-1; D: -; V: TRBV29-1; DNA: TGCAGCGTGAAATCGGACAGGAACACTGAAGCTTTCTTT; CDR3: CSVKSDRNTEAFF
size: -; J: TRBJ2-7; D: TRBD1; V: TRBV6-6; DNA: TGTGCCAGCAGATACGGACAGGCGGAAGAAGCCTACGAGCAGTACTTC; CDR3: CASRYGQAEEAYEQYF
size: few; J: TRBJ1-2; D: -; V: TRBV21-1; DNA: TGTGCCAGCAGCATTGACCATGGCTACACCTTC; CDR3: CASSIDHGYTF
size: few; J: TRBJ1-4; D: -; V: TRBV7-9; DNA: TGTGCCAGCAGCTTAGTCTCCGGCCCTAATGAAAAACTGTTTTTT; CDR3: CASSLVSGPNEKLFF
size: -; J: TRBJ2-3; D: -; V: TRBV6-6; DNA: TGTGCCAGCAGTTACTCGAGGGAAGATACGCAGTATTTT; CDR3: CASSYSREDTQYF
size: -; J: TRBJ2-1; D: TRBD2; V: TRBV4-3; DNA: TGCGCCAGCAGCTCGGATAGCGGGGGATACAATGAGCAGTTCTTC; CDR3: CASSSDSGGYNEQFF
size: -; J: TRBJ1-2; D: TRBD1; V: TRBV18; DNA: TGTGCCAGCTCACCTCAGGACAGGGCCGGCTATGGCTACACCTTC; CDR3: CASSPQDRAGYGYTF
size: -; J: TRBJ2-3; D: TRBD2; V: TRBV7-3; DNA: TGTGCCAGCAGCTTAGGGACTAGCGGGGGCGACACAGATACGCAGTATTTT; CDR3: CASSLGTSGGDTDTQYF
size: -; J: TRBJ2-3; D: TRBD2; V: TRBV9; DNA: TGTGCCAGCAGCCCCGGGACTAGCGGGTACACAGATACGCAGTATTTT; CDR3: CASSPGTSGYTDTQYF